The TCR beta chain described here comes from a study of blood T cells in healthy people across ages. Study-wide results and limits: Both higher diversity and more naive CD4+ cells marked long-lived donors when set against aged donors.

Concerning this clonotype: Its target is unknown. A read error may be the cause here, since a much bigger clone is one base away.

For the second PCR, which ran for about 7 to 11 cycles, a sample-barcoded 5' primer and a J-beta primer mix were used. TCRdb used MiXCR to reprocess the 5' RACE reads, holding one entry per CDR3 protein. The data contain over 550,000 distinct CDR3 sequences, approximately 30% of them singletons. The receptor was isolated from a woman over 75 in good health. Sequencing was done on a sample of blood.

The CDR3 region has the DNA TGCGCCAGCAGCTTGCGAGGGACAGGGTTAAGCTATGAGCAGTTCTTC. Protein product: CASSLRGTGLSYEQFF. The rearrangement links TRBV5-1 to TRBJ2-1, with TRBD1 identical over 9 bases. V lost 1 base, J lost 8 bases, and 10 bases stayed unmatched. The CDR3 consists of 16 residues. Germline loops: CDR1 SGHRS, CDR2 YFSETQ. Supplemented by reference TRBV5-1 and TRBJ2-1, the full variable domain reads KAGVTQTPRYLIKTRGQQVTLSCSPISGHRSVSWYQQTPGQGLQFLFEYFSETQRNKGNFPGRFSGRQFSNSRSEMNVSTLELGDSALYLCASSLRGTGLSYEQFFGPGTRLTVL.